The sample holds a few counts of the clone carrying this T cell receptor (beta chain). These data originate in a study of blood T cell repertoires in COVID-19. Study background: The United States, Italy and Spain provided the acute and convalescent COVID-19 samples.

The CDR3 loop spans 14 amino acids. The germline V gene encodes CDR1 MDHEN and CDR2 SYDVKM. Deletions cut 6 bases from V and 5 bases from J, with 17 bases between. The protocol was immunoSEQ multiplex PCR, while the TCRdb copy is restricted to in-frame clones and leaves out a portion. The profile shows 250,000 to 300,000 clones, approximately 90% of them singletons. This TCR derives from a man between 18 and 29 years old with active or convalescent COVID-19. This chain uses TRBV28 with TRBJ2-7; a weak D match, TRBD2 (5 bases). The sequencing input was peripheral blood. The CDR3 sequence is CASSQRGLVHEQYF. The CDR3 coding sequence is TGTGCCAGCAGCCAACGCGGGCTTGTCCACGAGCAGTACTTC. The complete variable domain, with remaining parts taken from reference TRBV28 and TRBJ2-7, reads DVKVTQSSRYLVKRTGEKVFLECVQDMDHENMFWYRQDPGLGLRLIYFSYDVKMKEKGDIPEGYSVSREKKERFSLILESASTNQTSMYLCASSQRGLVHEQYFGPGTRLTVT.